This T cell receptor (beta chain) was obtained from a study of T cells in Graves' hyperthyroidism and ophthalmopathy. Amplified TCR beta CDR3 regions came from RNA transcripts. Initially, a first-round RT-PCR of the TCR CDR3 employed the HTBI primer set. TCRdb reprocessed the multiplex PCR reads with MiXCR, giving one entry per CDR3 protein. The table shows 600,000 or so distinct CDR3 sequences, with 11% to 15% occurring only once. This CDR3 is built from 17 residues. The V gene's germline CDR1 is SGHKS and CDR2 YYEKEE (reference sequence). The V and J ends lost 4 bases and 0 bases, in that order; junction bases with no gene match: 9.

The chain joins TRBV5-5 to TRBJ1-1; TRBD1 aligns across 10 bases. This clonotype was sampled from a woman aged 18-29 years with Graves' ophthalmopathy. The sequencing input was blood. The CDR3, as DNA: TGTGCCAGCAGCCAAAGACAGGGGGCCTCGATGAACACTGAAGCTTTCTTT. Translating it yields CASSQRQGASMNTEAFF.